This TCR beta chain was observed in a study of graft-versus-host responses after intestinal transplantation. Assay used: immunoSEQ multiplex PCR; TCRdb lists only in-frame clones, some missing. The table records 77,000 or so clones, approximately 94% of them present only once. V lost 0 bases to trimming and J lost 3 bases, with 12 bases between them. CDR1 is SGDLS, CDR2 YYNGEE, per germline. The CDR3 is 15 residues long. Concerning this clone: Its target is unknown.

The receptor was derived from a human donor who received an intestinal transplant. The input for sequencing was unstimulated CD8+ T cells sorted from spleen or lymph node cells, taken before intestinal transplant. The V gene is TRBV9, the J gene TRBJ1-2, with D possibly TRBD1 on 5 matching bases. Here the CDR3 reads CASSVEGSSYYGYTF. DNA for the CDR3: TGTGCCAGCAGCGTAGAGGGGAGCTCCTACTATGGCTACACCTTC.